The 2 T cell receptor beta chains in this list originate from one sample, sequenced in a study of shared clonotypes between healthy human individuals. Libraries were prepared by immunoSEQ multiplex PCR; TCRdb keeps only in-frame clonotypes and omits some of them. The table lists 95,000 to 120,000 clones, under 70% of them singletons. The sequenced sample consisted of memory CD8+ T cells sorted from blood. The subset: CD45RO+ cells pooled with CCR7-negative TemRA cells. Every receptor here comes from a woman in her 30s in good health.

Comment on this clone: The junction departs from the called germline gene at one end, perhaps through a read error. This CDR3 reads CASSYSERPGGHNEQFF. CDR3 bases: TGTGCCAGCAGTTACTCGGAAAGGCCGGGAGGCCACAATGAGCAGTTCTTC. The chain carries TRBV6-4 and TRBJ2-1; TRBD2 aligns across 7 bases. The CDR3 is made up of 17 amino acids. CDR1 is MRHNA and CDR2 is SNTAGT in the germline V gene.

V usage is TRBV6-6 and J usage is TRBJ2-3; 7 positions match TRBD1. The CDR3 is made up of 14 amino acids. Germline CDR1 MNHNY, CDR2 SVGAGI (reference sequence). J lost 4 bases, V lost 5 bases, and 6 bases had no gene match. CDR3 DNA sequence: TGTGCCAGCAGTACAGGGGCCAGAGCAGATACGCAGTATTTT. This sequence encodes CASSTGARADTQYF.